The 29 T cell receptor beta chains below were found in one sample sequenced in a study of molecular identifiers for immune sequencing clone quantification. TCRdb re-called the PCR reads through MiXCR, storing one row per CDR3 protein. The sample contains around 480,000 distinct CDR3 sequences, around 25% of which appear only once. The specimen was naive CD8+ T cells from blood, with Jurkat cell RNA spiked in. The subset was: FACS-sorted CD8+CD4-CCR7+CD45RA+ naive T cells. Receptor source: a human donor in good health. Some libraries in this study had Jurkat cell RNA spiked in.

This clonotype was counted ten times or more. The chain recombines TRBV7-9 with TRBJ2-7; 7 bases line up with TRBD1. V gave up 3 bases and J gave up 6 bases; unmatched junction bases: 8. CDR3 size: 14 residues. Germline loops: CDR1 SEHNR, CDR2 FQNEAQ (reference sequence). CDR3 loop: CASSFVGGISEQYF. The CDR3 nucleotides read TGTGCCAGCAGCTTTGTAGGGGGCATCTCCGAGCAGTACTTC.

Remarks on this clonotype: With a far larger clone one base away, a read error is the likely cause. This chain links TRBV7-6 with TRBJ1-1; D is undetermined. The CDR3 has 13 amino acids. CDR1 SGHVS and CDR2 FNYEAQ come from the germline V gene. Trimming took 6 bases from V and 3 from J, leaving 11 bases between them. This CDR3 reads CASSSRLYTEAFF. The CDR3 DNA reads TGTGCCAGCAGTTCTAGGCTCTACACTGAAGCTTTCTTT.

A few counts support this clonotype. The chain is built from TRBV10-3 and TRBJ1-4, with a possible D match to TRBD1 (5 bases). The germline CDR1 and CDR2 sequences are ENHRY and SYGVKD. Trimming removed 1 base from V and 0 bases from J, with 12 bases in between. This CDR3 comprises 17 residues. The CDR3, as DNA: TGTGCCATCAGTGAGTTACCTGCGGGGGCAACTAATGAAAAACTGTTTTTT. Protein product: CAISELPAGATNEKLFF.

The count of this clonotype is one. The chain couples TRBV21-1 to TRBJ2-6; TRBD1 is the table's D call and was not checked against the DNA. TRBV21-1 represents a pseudogene. This CDR3 comprises 19 residues. In nucleotides, the CDR3 is TGTGCCAGCAGCAAAGCCGGTGCCGCCCGGATTACTGGGGCCCACGTCCTGCCTTTC. It codes for CASSKAGAARITGAHVLPF.

In this sample, this clonotype turned up a few times. The V call is TRBV14, the J call TRBJ2-7; 7 bases are a match to TRBD2. Germline lookup yields CDR1 SGHDN and CDR2 FVKESK. The CDR3 spans 16 residues. Trimming at V came to 3 bases and at J to 0 bases, leaving 8 bases not matched to a gene. This CDR3 reads CASSHGLVGHSYEQYF. The DNA for the CDR3 is TGTGCCAGCAGCCACGGACTAGTGGGCCACTCCTACGAGCAGTACTTC.

This chain connects TRBV4-1 to TRBJ2-1; tentatively, D is TRBD2 (7 bases). Germline V lookup: CDR1 MGHRA, CDR2 YSYEKL. With 4 bases removed from V and 7 bases from J, the gap between germline ends came to 23 bases. The CDR3 spans 17 residues. In nucleotides, the CDR3 is TGCGCCAGCAGCCCTGGGGCGGGGGCGGGTCTGGGGAATGAGCAGTTCTTC. Protein sequence: CASSPGAGAGLGNEQFF.

This clonotype was seen just once. One base away lies a much larger clone, so this may be a sequencing read error. This chain uses TRBV10-3 with TRBJ2-7; TRBD2 aligns across 7 bases. Germline-derived CDR1 and CDR2 are ENHRY and SYGVKD. This CDR3 contains 12 residues. CDR3 amino acids: CDTGEGSPEQYF. DNA of the CDR3: TGTGACACCGGGGAGGGCAGCCCCGAGCAGTACTTC.

This clonotype was found a few times. CDR3 bases: TGCAGTGCTAGAGATTTGGGCAATTCACCCCTCCACTTT. Translation gives CSARDLGNSPLHF. The rearrangement joins TRBV20-1 to TRBJ1-6; D gene uncertain. CDR3 length: 13 amino acids. Deletions cut 0 bases from V and 7 bases from J, with 7 bases between. CDR1 is DFQATT, CDR2 SNEGSKA, per germline (reference sequence).

The V gene is TRBV7-9, the J gene TRBJ2-5; tentative D call: TRBD1 (5 bases). The CDR3 length is 16 residues. CDR1 and CDR2 from the germline V gene are SEHNR and FQNEAQ (reference sequence). V shed 4 bases and J shed 1 base, with 16 bases lying between them. The CDR3 DNA follows: TGTGCCAGCAGCTCCGTTGCTGGGGCCTTCCAAGAGACCCAGTACTTC. Protein product: CASSSVAGAFQETQYF.

This clonotype was picked up many times. The chain combines TRBV29-1 with TRBJ2-1; D not certain. The CDR3 consists of 15 residues. The V end was cut by 4 bases, the J end by 2 bases, with 15 bases between. The V gene's germline CDR1 is SQVTM and CDR2 ANQGSEA. CDR3 nucleotides: TGCAGCGTTGTAGGTCCTATAGCACCCTACAATGAGCAGTTCTTC. Translated: CSVVGPIAPYNEQFF.

This clonotype has more than one count but fewer than ten. The rearrangement uses TRBV5-6 and TRBJ2-3; 7 bases are a match to TRBD1. V gave up 4 bases and J gave up 1 base; unmatched junction bases: 9. The CDR3 has 16 residues. Germline V gives CDR1 SGHDT, CDR2 YYEEEE. The CDR3 protein is CASSPGTVTGTDTQYF. The CDR3 nucleotides are TGTGCCAGCAGCCCCGGGACAGTTACTGGCACAGATACGCAGTATTTT.

This chain joins TRBV12-5 and TRBJ1-5; no reliable D call. The CDR3 totals 12 residues. Trimming removed 1 base from V and 6 bases from J, with 4 bases in between. Per the germline V gene, CDR1 is LGHNT and CDR2 is FRNRAP. The CDR3 coding sequence is TGTGCTAGTGGTTTGGATGTTCAGCCCCAGCATTTT. Protein sequence: CASGLDVQPQHF.

This clonotype occurred a few times. The rearrangement joins TRBV4-3 to TRBJ2-7; 9 bases fit TRBD2. Trimming took 4 bases from V and 3 from J; bases not matched to a gene: 7. The CDR3 has 15 amino acids. Germline loops: CDR1 LGHNA, CDR2 YSLEER. The DNA for the CDR3 is TGCGCCAGCAGCCTAGCCCAGCGGGAGGTCTACGAGCAGTACTTC. This encodes CASSLAQREVYEQYF.

As to this clonotype: This may stem from a read error, because a much larger clone lies one nucleotide away. The genes are TRBV29-1 and TRBJ2-1; 7 bases map to TRBD2. There are 16 residues in the CDR3. Per germline, CDR1 SQVTM and CDR2 ANQGSEA. Losses at the gene ends were 0 bases for V and 6 bases for J; bases not matched to a gene: 11. In nucleotides, the CDR3 is TGCAGCGTTGAAGATCTTGGAACTAGCGTGAGCAATGAGCAGTTCTTC. Translating gives CSVEDLGTSVSNEQFF.

This clonotype was detected a few times. The chain couples TRBV27 to TRBJ1-2; weak D call: TRBD1 (6 bases). Germline V gene sequence: CDR1 MNHEY, CDR2 SMNVEV (reference sequence). Trimming pared 2 bases from V and 2 bases from J, leaving 12 bases between. CDR3 length: 15 amino acids. CDR3 DNA sequence: TGTGCCAGCAGTTTACAGGGAAGGGGGAACTATGGCTACACCTTC. Translation gives CASSLQGRGNYGYTF.

In this sample, this clonotype turned up many times. The rearrangement links TRBV11-2 to TRBJ2-7; a possible D gene is TRBD2 (5 bases). The V end was cut by 4 bases, the J end by 8 bases, with 18 bases between. Per germline, CDR1 SGHAT and CDR2 FQNNGV. CDR3 length: 14 residues. In DNA, the CDR3 is TGTGCCAGCAGCTCCGGGAAGTTTGGCCCTAAGCAGTACTTC. It specifies CASSSGKFGPKQYF.

Points on this clonotype: A much larger clone differs from this one at a single base, so this may be a read error. The rearrangement uses TRBV30 and TRBJ2-7, with D unresolved. Germline CDR1 GTSNPN, CDR2 SVGIG (reference sequence). This CDR3 contains 16 residues. The CDR3 region is CAWSVIDEWGTHEQNF. The CDR3, as DNA: TGTGCCTGGAGTGTTATAGACGAGTGGGGAACCCACGAGCAGAACTTC. Supplemented by reference TRBV30 and TRBJ2-7, the full variable domain reads SQTIHQWPATLVQPVGSPLSLECTVEGTSNPNLYWYRQAAGRGLQLLFYSVGIGQISSEVPQNLSASRPQDRQFILSSKKLLLSDSGFYLCAWSVIDEWGTHEQNFGPGTRLTVT.

A word on this clonotype: This may come from a read error, since a much larger clone is one base off. CDR3 residues: CSVEMGLGRIGELFF. DNA for the CDR3: TGCAGCGTTGAAATGGGGCTGGGACGAATCGGGGAGCTGTTTTTT. The chain employs TRBV29-1 and TRBJ2-2, with D perhaps TRBD1 or TRBD2 (5 bases each). V shed 2 bases and J shed 7 bases, with 17 bases lying between them. Germline V gene data show CDR1 as SQVTM and CDR2 as ANQGSEA. The CDR3 contains 15 residues.

V is TRBV27 and J is TRBJ2-7; 14 nucleotides line up with TRBD2. The CDR3 totals 17 residues. J was trimmed by 3 bases and V by 6 bases; bases with no gene match: 10. Germline V CDR1 and CDR2: MNHEY, SMNVEV (reference sequence). This CDR3 reads CASSPVKGTSGSYEQYF. The CDR3 region has the DNA TGTGCCAGCAGCCCCGTGAAGGGGACTAGCGGGAGCTACGAGCAGTACTTC.

This clonotype was recorded a few times. The chain uses TRBV18 and TRBJ1-1; 9 bases map to TRBD1. V gave up 2 bases and J gave up 1 base; unmatched junction bases: 5. The germline V gene has CDR1 KGHSH and CDR2 LQKENI. The CDR3 spans 16 residues. CDR3 amino acids: CASSPGTGPANTEAFF. The CDR3 bases are TGTGCCAGCTCACCAGGGACAGGGCCCGCGAACACTGAAGCTTTCTTT.

Note on this clonotype: A single base separates this from a much larger clone, so it may be a read error. This chain joins TRBV28 and TRBJ2-7, with D perhaps assigned TRBD1 or TRBD2 (5 bases each). Germline V lookup: CDR1 MDHEN, CDR2 SYDVKM. The CDR3 has 15 amino acids. The CDR3 reads CGSSFLRDLPYEQYF. The CDR3 nucleotides read TGTGGCAGCAGTTTCCTACGGGACCTACCCTACGAGCAGTACTTC.

The rearrangement joins TRBV5-8 to TRBJ2-2; tentative D call: TRBD2 (5 bases). Trimming took 4 bases from V and 5 from J, leaving 33 bases between them. CDR3 length: 21 residues. Germline assignment: CDR1 SGHTS and CDR2 YDEGEE. The CDR3 DNA reads as TGTGCCAGCAGCGGCGCCGACCCGGGATCCCTCATCCGCTTCGCTACCGGGGAGCTGTTTTTT. Protein product: CASSGADPGSLIRFATGELFF.

This chain connects TRBV12-3 or TRBV12-4 to TRBJ1-2; perhaps TRBD1 as D (5 bases). The CDR3 is 14 amino acids. V lost 4 bases and J 2 bases, leaving 11 bases between the germline ends. CDR3 sequence: CASSSTSGNYGYTF. The CDR3 nucleotides are TGTGCCAGCAGTTCCACCTCAGGGAACTATGGCTACACCTTC.

The V and J genes are TRBV27 and TRBJ1-5, with D tentatively TRBD1 (5 bases). The V gene lost 8 bases and the J gene lost 8 bases, with 16 bases spanning the gap. The CDR3 totals 13 residues. Germline V gives CDR1 MNHEY, CDR2 SMNVEV (reference sequence). Here the CDR3 reads CASGPWGGEPQHF. In nucleotides, the CDR3 is TGTGCCAGCGGCCCCTGGGGGGGAGAGCCCCAGCATTTT.

CDR3 region: CASSISSIGSQPQHF. The CDR3, as DNA: TGTGCCAGTAGTATCAGCAGTATCGGTAGTCAGCCCCAGCATTTT. The V call is TRBV19, the J call TRBJ1-5; D unresolved. CDR3 length: 15 amino acids. Trimming pared 3 bases from V and 6 bases from J, leaving 15 bases between. Germline values: CDR1 LNHDA, CDR2 SQIVND (reference sequence).

Notes on this clonotype: Given a much more abundant clone one base away, this may be a read error. The V and J genes are TRBV29-1 and TRBJ1-1; no reliable D call. V was cut by 4 bases and J by 7 bases, with 7 bases left in between. Germline CDR1 is SQVTM and CDR2 is ANQGSEA. The CDR3 length is 10 residues. The CDR3 region is CSVGAVEAFF. The CDR3 DNA reads TGCAGCGTTGGGGCGGTTGAAGCTTTCTTT.

The sample holds a few counts of this clonotype. The chain has TRBV11-2 and TRBJ2-7; 8 bases line up with TRBD2. V gave up 8 bases and J gave up 0 bases; unmatched junction bases: 9. The germline V gene has CDR1 SGHAT and CDR2 FQNNGV. The CDR3 runs 15 residues. In DNA form, the CDR3 reads TGTGCCAGCTCGATTAGCGGGGCCCTCTCCTACGAGCAGTACTTC. Translated: CASSISGALSYEQYF.

In this sample, this clonotype turned up a few times. The chain is built from TRBV6-5 and TRBJ2-7; 10 bases align to TRBD2. The V segment lost 0 bases and the J segment 3 bases; nucleotides outside the gene matches: 5. The CDR3 is 16 residues long. The germline V gene has CDR1 MNHEY and CDR2 SVGAGI. The CDR3 sequence: CASSYSLGTSDYEQYF. The CDR3 bases are TGTGCCAGCAGTTACTCTTTAGGGACTAGCGACTACGAGCAGTACTTC.

This clonotype was counted between two and nine times. This chain links TRBV7-9 with TRBJ2-7, with 8 bases matching TRBD1. Germline CDR1 is SEHNR and CDR2 is FQNEAQ (reference sequence). J lost 6 bases, V lost 8 bases, and 3 bases had no gene match. This CDR3 is built from 11 residues. CDR3 region: CASHDRGEQYF. DNA of the CDR3: TGTGCCAGCCACGACAGGGGCGAGCAGTACTTC. The entire variable domain, with the rest obtained from reference TRBV7-9 and TRBJ2-7, is as follows: DTGVSQNPRHKITKRGQNVTFRCDPISEHNRLYWYRQTLGQGPEFLTYFQNEAQLEKSRLLSDRFSAERPKGSFSTLEIQRTEQGDSAMYLCASHDRGEQYFGPGTRLTVT.